The 30 T cell receptor beta chains reported below all come from one sample, sequenced in a study of blood T cells in healthy people across ages (dated by TCRdb to 2014 to 2015). Library construction relied on 5' RACE. Data came from an Illumina HiSeq 2500. A second about 7 to 12 cycle PCR used a sample-barcoded 5' primer and a J-beta primer mix. In-frame beta chains were kept once TCRdb had trimmed the public reads at Q25 with fastp and called clones with MiXCR. Each CDR3 protein appears once, grouped with its most common genes and DNA. This sample is represented by roughly 1.5 million distinct CDR3 sequences; 35% to 45% of them were singletons. Of the sample, around 4% falls within the top ten clones. Sequencing was carried out using blood. These receptors originate from a young woman in good health.

The CDR3 DNA is TGTGCCGTAAGGACAGGGAATTACGAGCAGTACTTC. This codes for CAVRTGNYEQYF. The V gene is TRBV7-8, the J gene TRBJ2-7, with 8 bases aligning to TRBD1. There are 12 residues in the CDR3. Germline assignment: CDR1 SGHVS and CDR2 FQNEAQ. Trimming at V came to 11 bases and at J to 4 bases, leaving 7 bases not matched to a gene.

V gene TRBV20-1 combines with J gene TRBJ2-7; 9 nucleotides match TRBD1. V lost 6 bases, J lost 2 bases, and 11 bases stayed unmatched. In germline, CDR1 is DFQATT, CDR2 SNEGSKA (reference sequence). The CDR3 covers 15 residues. This chain's CDR3 is CSATPGQGGTYEQYF. The CDR3 DNA sequence: TGCAGTGCAACCCCGGGACAGGGAGGCACCTACGAGCAGTACTTC.

This chain joins TRBV5-5 and TRBJ2-3; no reliable D call. Between the trimmed V and J ends, which lost 2 bases and 5 bases, there was a span of 12 bases. The CDR3 extends over 14 amino acids. CDR1 and CDR2 from the germline V gene are SGHKS and YYEKEE (reference sequence). In DNA form, the CDR3 reads TGTGCCAGCAGCTTTGGATCCACTGAAGATACGCAGTATTTT. The encoded protein is CASSFGSTEDTQYF. The whole variable domain, filled in from reference TRBV5-5 and TRBJ2-3, reads DAGVTQSPTHLIKTRGQQVTLRCSPISGHKSVSWYQQVLGQGPQFIFQYYEKEERGRGNFPDRFSARQFPNYSSELNVNALLLGDSALYLCASSFGSTEDTQYFGPGTRLTVL.

This clonotype was counted a few times. The chain couples TRBV27 to TRBJ1-4; D is ambiguous. The V gene's germline CDR1 is MNHEY and CDR2 SMNVEV (reference sequence). V lost 3 bases to trimming and J lost 8 bases, with 16 bases between them. The CDR3 is made up of 15 amino acids. The CDR3 region is CASSFIPGAGEKLFF. CDR3 sequence (DNA): TGTGCCAGCAGTTTCATTCCTGGAGCAGGCGAAAAACTGTTTTTT.

The chain has TRBV11-2 and TRBJ2-7, with TRBD2 as a possible D gene (5 bases). The CDR3 is 13 residues long. V was clipped by 6 bases and J by 0 bases, with 9 bases between them. The germline V gene encodes CDR1 SGHAT and CDR2 FQNNGV. CDR3 protein: CASRPGSSYEQYF. The CDR3 DNA follows: TGTGCCAGCAGGCCGGGGAGCTCCTACGAGCAGTACTTC. The full variable domain, rest sourced from reference TRBV11-2 and TRBJ2-7, is EAGVAQSPRYKIIEKRQSVAFWCNPISGHATLYWYQQILGQGPKLLIQFQNNGVVDDSQLPKDRFSAERLKGVDSTLKIQPAKLEDSAVYLCASRPGSSYEQYFGPGTRLTVT.

This clonotype has a count of ten or more. This rearrangement joins TRBV28 to TRBJ1-2, with D perhaps TRBD1 (5 bases). The CDR3 covers 13 residues. V gave up 10 bases and J gave up 8 bases, with 20 bases separating them. The germline V gene has CDR1 MDHEN and CDR2 SYDVKM. CDR3: CATTIGRGRGYTF. The DNA of the CDR3 is TGTGCCACCACCATAGGTCGGGGACGGGGCTACACCTTC.

The rearrangement links TRBV20-1 to TRBJ2-7; unclear D gene. V gave up 7 bases and J gave up 0 bases, with 13 bases separating them. The CDR3 is made up of 13 amino acids. CDR1 is DFQATT, CDR2 SNEGSKA, per germline (reference sequence). As DNA, the CDR3 is TGCAGTGGGGGTGACCGCGACTCCTACGAGCAGTACTTC. Its protein product is CSGGDRDSYEQYF.

The chain joins TRBV19 to TRBJ2-1; TRBD2 aligns across 7 bases. CDR1 LNHDA and CDR2 SQIVND come from the germline V gene (reference sequence). The CDR3 has 15 amino acids. Unmatched junction bases numbered 3, after V lost 0 bases and J lost 4 bases. CDR3 loop: CASSIDGGGYNEQFF. The DNA of the CDR3 is TGTGCCAGTAGTATAGATGGGGGGGGGTACAATGAGCAGTTCTTC.

In regard to this clonotype: The junction and the germline gene differ at one end; a read error may be behind it. This chain links TRBV27 with TRBJ1-5; D unresolved. The CDR3 covers 13 residues. Germline CDR1 reads MNHEY; CDR2 reads SMNVEV (reference sequence). This chain's CDR3 is CASSLGVRQHQHF. CDR3 sequence (DNA): TGTGCCAGCAGTTTAGGGGTGAGGCAGCACCAGCATTTT.

The J gene is TRBJ2-5, the V gene TRBV25-1; perhaps TRBD1 as D (5 bases). This CDR3 is 12 amino acids long. Germline V gene data show CDR1 as MGHDK and CDR2 as SYGVNS. V was pared by 7 bases and J by 4 bases, with 10 bases between. CDR3 nucleotide sequence: TGTGCCAGCAATAAAGGGGCAGAGACCCAGTACTTC. Its protein product is CASNKGAETQYF.

The chain uses TRBV12-3 or TRBV12-4 and TRBJ2-7; D possibly corresponds to TRBD1 (6 bases). Trimming took off 5 bases at V and 1 base at J, with 12 bases between the two ends. The CDR3 length is 14 residues. In DNA form, the CDR3 reads TGTGCCAGCAGTGCACAGGGTCGGTCCTACGAGCAGTACTTC. Amino acid sequence: CASSAQGRSYEQYF.

This clonotype turned up a few times. V and J are TRBV12-5 and TRBJ2-1; 8 bases are shared with TRBD2. After removal of 3 bases from V and 3 bases from J, the junction contained 1 base not matched to a gene. CDR3 length: 14 amino acids. Germline V CDR1 and CDR2: LGHNT, FRNRAP. The CDR3 sequence is CASGLAGDYNEQFF. As DNA, the CDR3 is TGTGCTAGTGGTTTAGCGGGGGACTACAATGAGCAGTTCTTC. Filled out from reference TRBV12-5 and TRBJ2-1, the complete variable domain reads DARVTQTPRHKVTEMGQEVTMRCQPILGHNTVFWYRQTMMQGLELLAYFRNRAPLDDSGMPKDRFSAEMPDATLATLKIQPSEPRDSAVYFCASGLAGDYNEQFFGPGTRLTVL.

In this sample, this clonotype turned up a few times. J is TRBJ2-2 and V is TRBV20-1, with D unclear. Trimming took 4 bases from V and 0 from J, leaving 9 bases between them. CDR1 and CDR2 (germline): DFQATT, SNEGSKA (reference sequence). CDR3 length: 14 amino acids. CDR3 in amino acids: CSAINSANTGELFF. The CDR3 DNA is TGCAGTGCTATAAACTCCGCGAACACCGGGGAGCTGTTTTTT.

The chain links TRBV6-5 to TRBJ2-7; perhaps TRBD1 as D (6 bases). This CDR3 region has 15 residues. CDR1 and CDR2 (germline): MNHEY, SVGAGI. V was clipped by 3 bases and J by 3 bases, with 15 bases between them. The CDR3: CASSYSVVGGYEQYF. The CDR3 DNA reads TGTGCCAGCAGTTATTCGGTTGTAGGGGGCTACGAGCAGTACTTC.

This rearrangement joins TRBV7-2 to TRBJ2-1; D is uncertain. Trimming took 1 base from V and 3 from J, leaving 7 bases between them. Per germline, CDR1 SGHTA and CDR2 FQGNSA. This CDR3 is 14 amino acids long. CDR3 amino acids: CASSLEQYYNEQFF. The CDR3 DNA is TGTGCCAGCAGCTTAGAACAGTACTACAATGAGCAGTTCTTC.

This sequence joins TRBV5-1 and TRBJ2-2; D remains unclear. The germline gives CDR1 SGHRS, CDR2 YFSETQ. Trimming left V 1 base short and J 4 bases short, with 8 bases between. This CDR3 has 14 residues. CDR3 nucleotide sequence: TGCGCCAGCAGCTTGCTGCTACCCACCGGGGAGCTGTTTTTT. It codes for CASSLLLPTGELFF.

V gene TRBV4-2 combines with J gene TRBJ2-1, with TRBD2 matching over 9 bases. The CDR3 spans 17 residues. Germline CDR1 LGHNA, CDR2 YNFKEQ. The V gene end was trimmed by 1 base and the J gene end by 5 bases; junction bases not matched to a gene: 9. This CDR3 reads CASSQASAGGPNNEQFF. The CDR3 region has the DNA TGTGCCAGCAGCCAAGCTTCGGCGGGAGGGCCCAACAATGAGCAGTTCTTC.

The chain recombines TRBV27 with TRBJ1-4; a possible D gene is TRBD1 (5 bases). CDR1 and CDR2 from the germline V gene are MNHEY and SMNVEV (reference sequence). V was shortened by 3 bases and J by 4 bases, with 9 bases between the two germline ends. The CDR3 spans 14 residues. The CDR3 is CASSFGAFNEKLFF. CDR3 nucleotide sequence: TGTGCCAGCAGTTTCGGGGCCTTTAATGAAAAACTGTTTTTT.

V and J are TRBV5-1 and TRBJ2-5, with TRBD2 matching 10 bases. CDR3 length equals 15 residues. Trimming at V came to 4 bases and at J to 4 bases, leaving 7 bases not matched to a gene. Germline CDR1 and CDR2: SGHRS and YFSETQ. The CDR3 coding sequence is TGCGCCAGCAGCGTCCTAGCGGGGGAGGGAGAGACCCAGTACTTC. It is translated as CASSVLAGEGETQYF.

This sequence joins TRBV6-5 and TRBJ2-5; D is perhaps TRBD2 (6 bases). Between the trimmed V and J ends, which lost 5 bases and 5 bases, there was a span of 12 bases. This CDR3 is built from 13 residues. Germline V CDR1 and CDR2: MNHEY, SVGAGI. The CDR3 DNA is TGTGCCAGCAGTGCGGGACCGAGGGAGACCCAGTACTTC. Residues: CASSAGPRETQYF.

The rearrangement links TRBV6-2 or TRBV6-3 to TRBJ2-3, with 8 bases lining up with TRBD2. The CDR3 is made up of 15 amino acids. CDR1 and CDR2 (germline): MNHEY, SVGEGT. Trimming took 7 bases from V and 4 from J; bases not matched to a gene: 10. CDR3 sequence (DNA): TGTGCCAGCAACCCGGACCGGGGGGGCCCAGATACGCAGTATTTT. It yields the protein CASNPDRGGPDTQYF.

The J gene is TRBJ1-2, the V gene TRBV15; D is undetermined. The CDR3 consists of 15 residues. Germline V gene data show CDR1 as LNHNV and CDR2 as YYDKDF (reference sequence). Deletions cut 0 bases from V and 4 bases from J, with 12 bases between. Here the CDR3 reads CATSRDGYGSYGYTF. As DNA, the CDR3 is TGTGCCACCAGCAGAGATGGGTACGGGAGCTATGGCTACACCTTC.

This clonotype has just one count. The chain recombines TRBV4-3 with TRBJ1-1; D gene uncertain. The germline CDR1 and CDR2 sequences are LGHNA and YSLEER. V was clipped by 4 bases and J by 1 base, with 13 bases between them. The CDR3 runs 15 residues. This CDR3 is CASSRRRLANTEAFF. The CDR3 region has the DNA TGCGCCAGCAGCCGCCGACGGCTTGCGAACACTGAAGCTTTCTTT.

The V gene is TRBV18, the J gene TRBJ1-5; 7 bases agree with TRBD1. CDR1 and CDR2 (germline): KGHSH, LQKENI. Trimming took 6 bases from V and 3 from J; bases not matched to a gene: 11. CDR3 length equals 16 residues. Here the CDR3 reads CASSDKGGQPNQPQHF. The CDR3 DNA sequence: TGTGCCAGCTCGGACAAGGGGGGACAGCCCAATCAGCCCCAGCATTTT.

The rearrangement uses TRBV5-1 and TRBJ1-1, with 9 bases matching TRBD1. The CDR3 spans 15 residues. Germline lookup yields CDR1 SGHRS and CDR2 YFSETQ. V dropped 4 bases and J dropped 0; count of bases not matched to a gene: 4. In DNA form, the CDR3 reads TGCGCCAGCAGCAACGGACAGGGGTTGAACACTGAAGCTTTCTTT. It specifies CASSNGQGLNTEAFF. The whole variable domain, filled in from reference TRBV5-1 and TRBJ1-1, reads KAGVTQTPRYLIKTRGQQVTLSCSPISGHRSVSWYQQTPGQGLQFLFEYFSETQRNKGNFPGRFSGRQFSNSRSEMNVSTLELGDSALYLCASSNGQGLNTEAFFGQGTRLTVV.

This clonotype was seen a single time. A much more abundant neighbour one base away suggests this may be a read error. The chain joins TRBV4-3 to TRBJ2-1; D remains unclear. Germline loops: CDR1 LGHNA, CDR2 YSLEER. This CDR3 is 13 amino acids long. CDR3: CASSPSVLDERFF. The DNA for the CDR3 is TGCGCCAGCAGCCCAAGCGTTTTGGATGAGCGGTTCTTC.

This clonotype has only a few counts. This chain connects TRBV12-3 or TRBV12-4 to TRBJ2-5; D unclear. The CDR3 is made up of 14 amino acids. Trimming pared 2 bases from V and 7 bases from J, leaving 14 bases between. In DNA form, the CDR3 reads TGTGCCAGCAGTTTAAGAAACCCCCCGGGGACCCAGTACTTC. This codes for CASSLRNPPGTQYF.

This chain joins TRBV7-9 and TRBJ1-1; TRBD1 might be the D (5 bases). Trimming took off 5 bases at V and 1 base at J, with 11 bases between the two ends. Germline CDR1 and CDR2: SEHNR and FQNEAQ (reference sequence). This CDR3 region has 14 residues. In DNA, the CDR3 is TGTGCCAGCAGCCCTCGGGGCAAGAACACTGAAGCTTTCTTT. It encodes CASSPRGKNTEAFF. The whole variable domain, remainder taken from reference TRBV7-9 and TRBJ1-1, is DTGVSQNPRHKITKRGQNVTFRCDPISEHNRLYWYRQTLGQGPEFLTYFQNEAQLEKSRLLSDRFSAERPKGSFSTLEIQRTEQGDSAMYLCASSPRGKNTEAFFGQGTRLTVV.

This clonotype has a single count. The rearrangement links TRBV5-5 to TRBJ2-3, with TRBD1 as a possible D gene (6 bases). The germline V gene encodes CDR1 SGHKS and CDR2 YYEKEE (reference sequence). The CDR3 runs 12 residues. V dropped 4 bases and J dropped 9 bases, with 12 bases sitting between them. CDR3 in amino acids: CASSNNRDTQYF. The CDR3 region has the DNA TGTGCCAGCAGCAATAACAGGGACACGCAGTATTTT.

This clonotype was observed a few times. The gene calls are TRBV5-1 and TRBJ2-7; a weak D match, TRBD2 (5 bases). V lost 2 bases to trimming and J lost 3 bases, with 9 bases between them. Germline V gene sequence: CDR1 SGHRS, CDR2 YFSETQ. This CDR3 contains 13 residues. The chain's CDR3 is CASSFSESYEQYF. CDR3 coding DNA: TGCGCCAGCAGCTTTAGCGAGAGCTACGAGCAGTACTTC.